This T cell receptor (beta chain) stems from a study of cytomegalovirus exposure and HLA in healthy donors. On this clone itself: The antigen remains unidentified.

The CDR3 covers 13 residues. The germline V gene encodes CDR1 MDHEN and CDR2 SYDVKM. Trimming removed 4 bases from V and 3 bases from J, with 7 bases in between. At the time of sampling, donors were nominally healthy, though unrecorded immune exposures were likely. Study-wide points: CMV serostatus stood as the only immune exposure information on hand.

In the PCR, 60 Vbeta and 13 Jbeta primers were used. In the original processing: A later analysis tallied some 80 million unique TCR beta chains, approximately 10 million of them shared. Produced via immunoSEQ multiplex PCR; TCRdb's table is partial and in-frame only. That table supplies the V and J calls and clone size; D and trimming were determined from the DNA. This repertoire shows 160,000 or so clones, about three quarters found once; its top ten account for around 3.3%. The sequenced sample was PBMCs. The clonotype originates from a woman between 40 and 55 years old in good health and CMV-seronegative. The gene calls are TRBV28 and TRBJ1-5; D unresolved. The CDR3 protein is CASSSDINQPQHF. The CDR3 nucleotides read TGTGCCAGCAGTTCAGACATCAATCAGCCCCAGCATTTT. The entire variable domain, with the rest obtained from reference TRBV28 and TRBJ1-5, is as follows: DVKVTQSSRYLVKRTGEKVFLECVQDMDHENMFWYRQDPGLGLRLIYFSYDVKMKEKGDIPEGYSVSREKKERFSLILESASTNQTSMYLCASSSDINQPQHFGDGTRLSIL.